The sequence of this TCR beta chain was determined in a study of blood T cell repertoires in COVID-19 (dated by TCRdb to about 2020). As for the study more broadly: Collaborator samples came from the United States, Italy and Spain and covered acute and convalescent phases of COVID-19. The dataset comprised deeply sampled blood TCRbeta repertoires from subjects exposed to, actively infected with, or recovered from COVID-19. A de-identified subject ID, COVID-19 status, age in years and sex were almost always included in the sample metadata. The repertoires were released in a freely available public database meant as a resource for research on the immune response to SARS-CoV-2. HLA class I and class II types, where available, came from metadata supplied by the sample provider rather than from assay-based typing. The material from the prospective study consisted of cDNA or gDNA derived from T cells, B-cell-depleted T cells, or PBMCs. The samples were drawn from two sources: the first 160 participants of the ongoing ImmuneRACE study, and 1,000 to 1,500 subjects contributed by 6 global collaborators. What the authors observed across the whole study: How much clinical and demographic metadata was included differed by source and by participant, and the metadata was provided uncurated.

The immunoSEQ Assay, a bias-controlled multiplex PCR, was used to amplify TCRbeta CDR3 regions from genomic DNA. On the study's bioinformatics: The number of nucleated cells in each sample was estimated from the amplification of reference gene primers within the assay. Sequence reads were collapsed and filtered to measure the absolute abundance of every unique TCRbeta CDR3 rearrangement. For each sample, productive Simpson clonality was calculated by taking the square root of Simpson's diversity index across productive rearrangements. The source is immuneACCESS, and TCRdb retained only in-frame sequences with V and J called. Part of the clones is not carried over; for the studies checked, unresolved V genes explain less than half of this, and the remainder is unexplained. V, J and clone size derive from that table, while D and trimming were established from the DNA sequence. The sample records 200,000 to 300,000 clones, 92% of which are singletons. The ten largest clones take up roughly 0.8% of the sample.

The CDR3 sequence holds 15 residues, the cysteine and phenylalanine included. This entry keeps only the CDR3 DNA: 45 bases, framed from base 1. V lost 3 bases and J lost 2 bases; the stretch between them is 11 bases long. The germline V gene (reference sequence) gives CDR1 as LNHDA and CDR2 as SQIVND. As concerns this clone: What this receptor recognizes is not known. It has no much larger one-base neighbor in the sample; base qualities were not kept.

In Seattle, one collaborating source enrolled patients while the infection was active and tracked those patients longitudinally over the course of disease. Each collaborating institution followed its own protocols to collect whole blood in K2EDTA tubes. For TCRbeta analysis, collaborator samples were shipped as frozen whole blood, as isolated PBMCs, or as DNA extracted from either sample type. This TCR derives from a man aged 30-40 years with COVID-19, enrolled during active disease. The sequence links TRBV19 to TRBJ1-3; TRBD1 is a weak D gene call, 6 bases matching. Sequencing used peripheral blood. The CDR3 reads CASSIGDNTGNTIYF. The DNA reads TGTGCCAGTAGTATCGGGGACAATACTGGAAACACCATATATTTT.